This T cell receptor beta chain was sequenced during a study of blood T cell repertoires in COVID-19. Turning to the study itself: Whether acute or convalescent, the COVID-19 samples came from the United States, Italy and Spain. T cells, B-cell-depleted T cells, or PBMCs supplied cDNA or gDNA.

The CDR3 runs 15 residues. The V and J ends lost 6 bases and 3 bases, in that order; junction bases with no gene match: 8. The germline V gene has CDR1 MNHEY and CDR2 SVGAGI. Authors' processing steps: It was from reference gene primer amplification that nucleated cell counts were estimated. Repertoires were generated with immunoSEQ multiplex PCR, while TCRdb's copy carries only in-frame clones and drops some. V and J calls and clone size are copied from that table; D and trimming were computed from the DNA. The data contain over 350,000 clones, 85% to 90% of them seen just once; the ten biggest clones take up roughly 4.3%.

Material for sequencing was peripheral blood. The sequence was collected from a woman aged 25 to 45 with acute or convalescent COVID-19. This sequence joins TRBV6-5 and TRBJ2-1; 7 bases fit TRBD1. The CDR3 nucleotides are TGTGCCAGCAGGTTGAACAGGGGAATCTACAATGAGCAGTTCTTC. It yields the protein CASRLNRGIYNEQFF.